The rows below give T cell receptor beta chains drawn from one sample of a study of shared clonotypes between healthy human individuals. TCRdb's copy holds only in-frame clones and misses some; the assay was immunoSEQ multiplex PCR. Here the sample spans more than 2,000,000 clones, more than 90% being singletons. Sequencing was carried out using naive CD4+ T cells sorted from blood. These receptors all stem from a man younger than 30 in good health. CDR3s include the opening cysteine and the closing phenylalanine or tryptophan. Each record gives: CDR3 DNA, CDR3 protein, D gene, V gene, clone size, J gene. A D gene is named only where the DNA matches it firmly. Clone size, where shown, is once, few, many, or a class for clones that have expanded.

TGTGCCAGCAGTTATGGCGACAGGGCCTTGTACCAAGAGACCCAGTACTTC,CASSYGDRALYQETQYF,TRBD1,TRBV7-2,-,TRBJ2-5
TGTGCCAGCGGGGTAGCGGGAGTCTACGAGCAGTACTTC,CASGVAGVYEQYF,TRBD2,TRBV25-1,-,TRBJ2-7
TGCGCCAGCAGCCAACTCCCAGCGGGAGGGCCCACCGGGGAGCTGTTTTTT,CASSQLPAGGPTGELFF,TRBD2,TRBV4-3,-,TRBJ2-2
TGTGCCTGGAGTGTGGCAGGCTACGAGCAGTACTTC,CAWSVAGYEQYF,-,TRBV30,-,TRBJ2-7
TGTGCCAGCAGCTTTATAGCGGGAGGAGGCGAGCAGTACTTC,CASSFIAGGGEQYF,TRBD2,TRBV11-2,-,TRBJ2-7
TGTGCCAGCAGCTTAGTTGGCCCGCGGGCGAACACTGAAGCTTTCTTT,CASSLVGPRANTEAFF,-,TRBV7-2,-,TRBJ1-1
TGTGCCAGCAACCCGACAGGGGGAAACACCGGGGAGCTGTTTTTT,CASNPTGGNTGELFF,TRBD1,TRBV2,-,TRBJ2-2
TGTGCCAGCAGCTTAATAGGCGGGGTTAATGAGCAGTTCTTC,CASSLIGGVNEQFF,-,TRBV11-3,-,TRBJ2-1
TGTGCCTGGACCCCAGCCCAATACGAGCAGTACTTC,CAWTPAQYEQYF,-,TRBV30,-,TRBJ2-7
TGTGCCAGTAGTATAGACAGCTCCTACAATGAGCAGTTCTTC,CASSIDSSYNEQFF,-,TRBV19,once,TRBJ2-1
TGTGCCAGCAGCGGGATATGGAGCAATCAGCCCCAGCATTTT,CASSGIWSNQPQHF,-,TRBV5-8,once,TRBJ1-5
TGTGCCAGCAGCTTGCCCTCGGTATTACCGCAGTATTTT,CASSLPSVLPQYF,-,TRBV7-2,-,TRBJ2-3
TGTGCCAGCAGCTTGGATCCGGGGATTGAGCAGTTCTTC,CASSLDPGIEQFF,-,TRBV5-4,-,TRBJ2-1